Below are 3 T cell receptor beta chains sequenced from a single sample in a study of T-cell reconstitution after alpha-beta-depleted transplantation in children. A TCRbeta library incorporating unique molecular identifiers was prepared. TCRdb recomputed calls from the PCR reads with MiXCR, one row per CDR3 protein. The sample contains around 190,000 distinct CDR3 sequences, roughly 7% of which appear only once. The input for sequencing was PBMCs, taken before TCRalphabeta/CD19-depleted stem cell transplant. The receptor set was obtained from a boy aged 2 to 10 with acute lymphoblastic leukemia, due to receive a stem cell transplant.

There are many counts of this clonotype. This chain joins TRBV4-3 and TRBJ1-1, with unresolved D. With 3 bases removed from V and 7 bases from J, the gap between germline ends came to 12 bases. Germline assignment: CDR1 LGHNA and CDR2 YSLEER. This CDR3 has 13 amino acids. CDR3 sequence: CASSHPSSNEAFF. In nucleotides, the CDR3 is TGCGCCAGCAGCCATCCCAGTTCCAATGAAGCTTTCTTT.

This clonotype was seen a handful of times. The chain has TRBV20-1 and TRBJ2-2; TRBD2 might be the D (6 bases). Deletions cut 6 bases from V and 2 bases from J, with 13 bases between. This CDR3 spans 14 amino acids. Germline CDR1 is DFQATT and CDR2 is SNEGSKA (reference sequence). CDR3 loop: CSAGGTSNTGELFF. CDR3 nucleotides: TGCAGTGCCGGAGGGACTTCTAACACCGGGGAGCTGTTTTTT.

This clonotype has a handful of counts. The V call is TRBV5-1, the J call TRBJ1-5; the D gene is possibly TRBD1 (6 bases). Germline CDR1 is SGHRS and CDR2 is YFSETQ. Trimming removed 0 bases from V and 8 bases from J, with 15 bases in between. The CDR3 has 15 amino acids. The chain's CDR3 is CASSLGGGRGEPQHF. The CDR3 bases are TGCGCCAGCAGCTTGGGAGGGGGGCGCGGGGAGCCCCAGCATTTT. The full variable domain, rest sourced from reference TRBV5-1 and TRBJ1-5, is KAGVTQTPRYLIKTRGQQVTLSCSPISGHRSVSWYQQTPGQGLQFLFEYFSETQRNKGNFPGRFSGRQFSNSRSEMNVSTLELGDSALYLCASSLGGGRGEPQHFGDGTRLSIL.